This is a list of T cell receptor beta chains from one sample in a study of T cell responses to AZD1222 COVID-19 vaccine. TCRdb keeps only in-frame clones here, not all; method: immunoSEQ multiplex PCR. The data show over 60,000 clones, roughly 80% seen once. The input for sequencing was peripheral blood, taken 28 days after the second AZD1222 dose. The receptors here all came from an adult who received the AZD1222 COVID-19 vaccine. Both conserved end residues are part of each CDR3. The order of the fields is J gene, clone size, D gene, V gene, CDR3 protein, CDR3 DNA. D genes are given only for firm matches. The size of a clone is reported for some rows only, either as once, few or many, or as a class for expanded clones.

TRBJ2-4,once,TRBD1,TRBV13,CASSPGTGITKNIQYF,TGTGCCAGCAGTCCCGGGACAGGGATAACCAAAAACATTCAGTACTTC
TRBJ1-1,.,.,TRBV19,CASSPQANTEAFF,TGTGCCAGTAGTCCACAGGCGAACACTGAAGCTTTCTTT
TRBJ2-6,once,TRBD1,TRBV29-1,CSAKPDRAGANVLTF,TGCAGCGCAAAGCCCGACAGGGCTGGGGCCAACGTCCTGACTTTC
TRBJ1-6,.,TRBD1,TRBV9,CASSQSGTGASPLHF,TGTGCCAGCAGCCAATCCGGGACAGGGGCTTCACCCCTCCACTTT
TRBJ1-6,.,TRBD1,TRBV2,CASSSGTGGSLLFSPLHF,TGTGCCAGCAGTTCCGGGACAGGGGGCAGCCTATTATTTTCACCCCTCCACTTT
TRBJ1-3,.,.,TRBV18,CASSPTPGSGNTIYF,TGTGCCAGCTCACCCACTCCAGGGTCTGGAAACACCATATATTTT
TRBJ2-1,once,TRBD1,TRBV5-1,CASSTGQSLDEQFF,TGCGCCAGCAGCACGGGACAGTCTCTGGATGAGCAGTTCTTC
TRBJ1-2,once,.,TRBV23-1,CASSWAGGNYGYTF,TGCGCCAGCAGTTGGGCGGGGGGGAATTATGGCTACACCTTC
TRBJ2-7,.,.,TRBV28,CASSSTGTREQYF,TGTGCCAGCAGTTCGACAGGGACTCGCGAGCAGTACTTC
TRBJ1-3,.,TRBD1,TRBV7-9,CASSPLWDSEISGNTIYF,TGTGCCAGCAGTCCTCTTTGGGACAGCGAAATCTCTGGAAACACCATATATTTT
TRBJ1-2,.,.,TRBV10-3,CAISDGPGLGFGYTF,TGTGCCATCAGTGACGGCCCGGGACTGGGATTCGGCTACACCTTC
TRBJ1-1,.,TRBD1,TRBV15,CATSSGQAWDTEAFF,TGTGCCACCAGCAGCGGACAGGCCTGGGACACTGAAGCTTTCTTT
TRBJ2-2,.,TRBD2,TRBV7-6,CASSIWGTSGVNTGELFF,TGTGCCAGCAGCATCTGGGGGACTAGCGGGGTGAACACCGGGGAGCTGTTTTTT
TRBJ2-7,.,.,TRBV4-1,CASSREGTGLLGQYF,TGCGCCAGCAGCCGGGAGGGAACAGGGCTTCTTGGGCAGTACTTC
TRBJ1-2,.,.,TRBV3-1/TRBV3-2,CASSQRGPSGVDYGYTF,TGTGCCAGCAGCCAGAGAGGCCCTTCAGGGGTAGACTATGGCTACACCTTC
TRBJ1-2,.,TRBD1,TRBV7-9,CASSVQGAHGYTF,TGTGCCAGCAGCGTACAGGGGGCGCATGGCTACACCTTC
TRBJ2-6,.,.,TRBV19,CASMGASSSGANVLTF,TGTGCCAGTATGGGGGCCTCAAGCTCTGGGGCCAACGTCCTGACTTTC
TRBJ2-1,few,.,TRBV4-1,CASSHTLPVILRRPGQFF,TGCGCCAGCAGTCATACCCTCCCCGTTATCCTACGTAGACCCGGGCAGTTCTTC
TRBJ2-4,.,.,TRBV28,CASSLHGGAKGNIQYF,TGTGCCAGCAGTCTGCATGGGGGGGCGAAGGGGAACATTCAGTACTTC
TRBJ2-3,.,TRBD2,TRBV3-1/TRBV3-2,CASRTSYTTDTQYF,TGTGCCAGCAGGACTAGCTACACCACAGATACGCAGTATTTT
TRBJ2-1,once,.,TRBV18,CASSRTYNEQFF,TGTGCCAGCTCACGGACCTACAATGAGCAGTTCTTC
TRBJ2-7,.,.,TRBV11-2,CASSLAGEQYF,TGTGCCAGCAGCTTAGCGGGTGAGCAGTACTTC
TRBJ1-5,.,TRBD1,TRBV29-1,CSVEAPRGTGNQPQHF,TGCAGCGTTGAAGCGCCGAGAGGGACAGGGAATCAGCCCCAGCATTTT
TRBJ1-1,.,.,TRBV6-5,CASSYSYGTEAFF,TGTGCCAGCAGTTACTCCTACGGCACTGAAGCTTTCTTT
TRBJ2-5,.,TRBD2,TRBV3-1/TRBV3-2,CASSQLAGPEGETQYF,TGTGCCAGCAGCCAGCTAGCGGGGCCCGAAGGGGAGACCCAGTACTTC
TRBJ1-4,.,.,TRBV28,CASSLGGDGEKLFF,TGTGCCAGCAGTTTGGGGGGCGATGGTGAAAAACTGTTTTTT
TRBJ2-5,few,.,TRBV5-1,CASRRDTLETQYF,TGCGCCAGCAGACGCGACACCCTAGAGACCCAGTACTTC
TRBJ1-2,.,.,TRBV9,CASSVVSAYGYTF,TGTGCCAGCAGCGTAGTTTCGGCCTATGGCTACACCTTC
TRBJ1-5,.,TRBD1,TRBV29-1,CSVVPGTGNQPQHF,TGCAGCGTCGTTCCCGGGACAGGGAATCAGCCCCAGCATTTT
TRBJ1-4,.,.,TRBV6-5,CASRETATNEKLFF,TGTGCCAGCAGGGAGACAGCAACTAATGAAAAACTGTTTTTT
TRBJ2-3,.,TRBD2,TRBV10-1,CASSEPRTSGSRTDTQYF,TGCGCCAGCAGTGAGCCCCGGACTAGCGGGAGCCGCACAGATACGCAGTATTTT
TRBJ1-1,.,.,TRBV2,CASNRWPNTEAFF,TGTGCCAGCAACAGGTGGCCGAACACTGAAGCTTTCTTT
TRBJ1-6,.,.,TRBV11-2,CASSLEPARRAPLHF,TGTGCCAGCAGCTTAGAACCCGCGAGGCGGGCGCCCCTCCACTTT
TRBJ2-7,.,.,TRBV6-5,CASSYSLRAEQYF,TGTGCCAGCAGTTACTCGCTAAGGGCGGAGCAGTACTTC
TRBJ2-1,.,TRBD1,TRBV5-1,CASSITGGFYNEQFF,TGCGCCAGCAGCATTACAGGGGGCTTCTACAATGAGCAGTTCTTC
TRBJ2-7,.,.,TRBV28,CASSSSGSTTYEQYF,TGTGCCAGCAGTAGCTCAGGAAGTACTACCTACGAGCAGTACTTC
TRBJ1-2,.,.,TRBV7-9,CASSLKRRLTVNYGYTF,TGTGCCAGCAGCCTAAAGAGGAGGTTGACGGTAAACTATGGCTACACCTTC
TRBJ2-3,.,.,TRBV11-2,CASSLGDTQYF,TGTGCCAGCAGCTTAGGGGATACGCAGTATTTT
TRBJ1-5,once,TRBD1,TRBV7-9,CASSLFTGGLNQPQHF,TGTGCCAGCAGCTTATTCACAGGGGGCCTCAATCAGCCCCAGCATTTT
TRBJ1-1,few,.,TRBV10-3,CAISVQPLTEAFF,TGTGCCATCAGTGTTCAGCCTCTCACTGAAGCTTTCTTT
TRBJ1-1,.,.,TRBV2,CASSVDVSNTEAFF,TGTGCCAGCAGCGTGGATGTCAGCAACACTGAAGCTTTCTTT
TRBJ1-1,.,.,TRBV6-2/TRBV6-3,CASSYYWTGNAFF,TGTGCCAGCAGTTACTACTGGACTGGGAACGCTTTCTTT
TRBJ1-5,.,.,TRBV5-1,CASSLGDGSNQPQHF,TGCGCCAGCAGCTTGGGGGACGGCAGCAATCAGCCCCAGCATTTT
TRBJ2-1,.,TRBD1,TRBV18,CASSPRQGSNEQFF,TGTGCCAGCTCACCACGACAGGGCTCCAATGAGCAGTTCTTC
TRBJ2-3,.,.,TRBV15,CATSKVGRTDTQYF,TGTGCCACCAGCAAAGTAGGACGCACAGATACGCAGTATTTT
TRBJ2-7,.,.,TRBV5-6,CASSDKYEQYF,TGTGCCAGCTCCGACAAATACGAGCAGTACTTC
TRBJ2-3,.,TRBD2,TRBV9,CASSPRDYSRDTQYF,TGTGCCAGCAGCCCCCGGGACTACTCCAGAGATACGCAGTATTTT
TRBJ1-1,.,.,TRBV7-2,CASSLQGSVTEAFF,TGTGCCAGCAGCTTACAGGGGTCGGTTACTGAAGCTTTCTTT
TRBJ1-5,.,.,TRBV18,CASSPPGRVGNQPQHF,TGTGCCAGCTCACCACCGGGCAGGGTGGGGAATCAGCCCCAGCATTTT
TRBJ1-3,.,TRBD1,TRBV5-1,CASSAGDSSGNTIYF,TGCGCCAGCAGCGCTGGGGACAGCTCTGGAAACACCATATATTTT
TRBJ1-5,.,.,TRBV19,CASSMGDGYNQPQHF,TGTGCCAGTAGTATGGGGGACGGATACAATCAGCCCCAGCATTTT
TRBJ2-7,.,TRBD2,TRBV18,CASSPGGGGYYEQYF,TGTGCCAGCTCACCAGGCGGGGGGGGCTATTACGAGCAGTACTTC
TRBJ2-7,once,.,TRBV11-2,CASSLVDHEQYF,TGTGCCAGCAGCTTAGTAGATCACGAGCAGTACTTC
TRBJ1-6,.,TRBD1,TRBV12-5,CASGEGQPGSPLHF,TGTGCTAGTGGGGAGGGACAGCCAGGTTCACCCCTCCACTTT
TRBJ1-5,.,.,TRBV6-5,CASSYDSNQPQHF,TGTGCCAGCAGTTACGATAGCAATCAGCCCCAGCATTTT